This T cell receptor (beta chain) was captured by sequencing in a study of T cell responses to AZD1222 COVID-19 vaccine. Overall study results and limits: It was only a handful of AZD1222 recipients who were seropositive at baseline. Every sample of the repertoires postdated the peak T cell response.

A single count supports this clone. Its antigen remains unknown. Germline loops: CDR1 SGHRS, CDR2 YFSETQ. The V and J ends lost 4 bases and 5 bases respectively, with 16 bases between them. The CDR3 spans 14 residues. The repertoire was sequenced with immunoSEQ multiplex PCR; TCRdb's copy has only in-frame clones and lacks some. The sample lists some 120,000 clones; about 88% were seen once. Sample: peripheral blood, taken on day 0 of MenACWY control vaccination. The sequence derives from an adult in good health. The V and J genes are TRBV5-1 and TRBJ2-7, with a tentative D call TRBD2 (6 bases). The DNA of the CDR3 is TGCGCCAGCAGCCCTGGGACTGCACCTAACGAGCAGTACTTC. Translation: CASSPGTAPNEQYF.